The 7 T cell receptor beta chains below all came from one sample that was sequenced in a study of cytomegalovirus exposure and HLA in healthy donors. PCR employed 60 Vbeta and 13 Jbeta primers. Sequencing was performed with immunoSEQ multiplex PCR; in TCRdb, only in-frame clones are kept and a portion is missing. The repertoire table contains 150,000 or so clones. Material: PBMCs. The receptors were gathered from a woman between 50 and 59 years old in good health and CMV-seronegative.

The chain uses TRBV4-3 and TRBJ2-1, with unresolved D. The V end lost 6 bases, the J end lost 0 bases, and 12 bases lay between the germline ends. This CDR3 has 15 residues. The germline V gene has CDR1 LGHNA and CDR2 YSLEER. For the CDR3, the DNA is TGCGCCAGCAGTGGAAGACTGAGCTCCTACAATGAGCAGTTCTTC. Its translation: CASSGRLSSYNEQFF.

The chain joins TRBV7-3 to TRBJ2-2; TRBD2 matches 7 bases. CDR3 length equals 15 residues. Germline V gives CDR1 SGHTA, CDR2 FQGTGA. Trimming at V came to 4 bases and at J to 6 bases, leaving 8 bases not matched to a gene. CDR3 residues: CASSWGTGGSGELFF. Here the CDR3 DNA reads TGTGCCAGCAGCTGGGGCACGGGGGGTTCCGGGGAGCTGTTTTTT.

The gene calls are TRBV5-1 and TRBJ2-7, with 8 nucleotides matching TRBD1. Germline values: CDR1 SGHRS, CDR2 YFSETQ. The CDR3 is 14 amino acids. V was clipped by 4 bases and J by 7 bases; unmatched bases: 10. The CDR3 region has the DNA TGCGCCAGCAGCCCGAGGACAGGGTATGAGGAGCAGTACTTC. Translating gives CASSPRTGYEEQYF.

The chain combines TRBV7-7 with TRBJ2-3, with 9 bases matching TRBD2. With V trimmed by 5 bases and J by 6 bases, 3 bases remained unmatched. Germline V gene sequence: CDR1 SSHAT, CDR2 FNYEAQ (reference sequence). This CDR3 spans 13 amino acids. CDR3 nucleotides: TGTGCCAGCAGCCTAGGACTAGCGGATACGCAGTATTTT. Translating gives CASSLGLADTQYF.

The chain uses TRBV7-2 and TRBJ2-7, with D perhaps matching TRBD2 (6 bases). Trimming took off 4 bases at V and 4 bases at J, with 20 bases between the two ends. This CDR3 spans 16 amino acids. Germline CDR1 SGHTA, CDR2 FQGNSA. The CDR3: CASSSRRTKDLYEQYF. The CDR3 DNA reads as TGTGCCAGCAGCTCCAGAAGGACTAAAGATCTATACGAGCAGTACTTC.

The rearrangement uses TRBV4-2 and TRBJ1-2; D is unresolved. Trimming removed 5 bases from V and 8 bases from J, with 18 bases in between. The CDR3 is 14 residues long. The germline V gene encodes CDR1 LGHNA and CDR2 YNFKEQ. The CDR3 sequence: CASSYWTEVGGYTF. Written as DNA, the CDR3 is TGTGCCAGCAGCTACTGGACGGAGGTGGGAGGCTACACCTTC.

CDR3 bases: TGCGCCAGCAGCTTGGGCCGGACTAGCGGGGGGGAGCTGTTTTTT. It is translated as CASSLGRTSGGELFF. The V gene is TRBV5-1, the J gene TRBJ2-2; 11 bases are a match to TRBD2. This CDR3 has 15 amino acids. The ends lost 0 bases at V and 8 bases at J; junction bases unmatched: 3. The germline gives CDR1 SGHRS, CDR2 YFSETQ.